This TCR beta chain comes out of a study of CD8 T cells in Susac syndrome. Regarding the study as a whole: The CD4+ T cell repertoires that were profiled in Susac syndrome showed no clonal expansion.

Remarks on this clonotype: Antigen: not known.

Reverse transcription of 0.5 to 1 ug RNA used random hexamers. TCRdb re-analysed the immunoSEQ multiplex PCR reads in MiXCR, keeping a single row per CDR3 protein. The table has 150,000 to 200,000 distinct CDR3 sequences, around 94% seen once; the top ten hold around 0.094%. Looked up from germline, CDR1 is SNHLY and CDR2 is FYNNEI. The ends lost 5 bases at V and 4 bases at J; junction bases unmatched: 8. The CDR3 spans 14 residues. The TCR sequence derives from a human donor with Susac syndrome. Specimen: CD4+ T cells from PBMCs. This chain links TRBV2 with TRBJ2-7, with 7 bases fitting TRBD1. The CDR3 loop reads CASSSRGLMYEQYF. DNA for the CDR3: TGTGCCAGCAGTAGTAGGGGGCTTATGTACGAGCAGTACTTC.